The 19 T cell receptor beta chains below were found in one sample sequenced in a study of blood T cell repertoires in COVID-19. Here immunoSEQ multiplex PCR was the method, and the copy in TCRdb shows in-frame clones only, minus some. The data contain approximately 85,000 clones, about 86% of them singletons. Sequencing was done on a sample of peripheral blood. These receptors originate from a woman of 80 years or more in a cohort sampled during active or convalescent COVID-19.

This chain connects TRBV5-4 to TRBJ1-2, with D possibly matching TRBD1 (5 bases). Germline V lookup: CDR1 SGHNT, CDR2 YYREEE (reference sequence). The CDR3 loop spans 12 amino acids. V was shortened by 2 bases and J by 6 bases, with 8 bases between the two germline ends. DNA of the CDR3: TGTGCCAGCAGCTTTGGGGGGGATGGCTACACCTTC. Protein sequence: CASSFGGDGYTF.

The CDR3: CATSELYEQFF. The CDR3 nucleotides are TGTGCCACCAGTGAACTATATGAGCAGTTCTTC. This chain links TRBV24-1 with TRBJ2-1; D is ambiguous. V was clipped by 4 bases and J by 8 bases, with 5 bases between them. This CDR3 has 11 residues. The germline V gene has CDR1 KGHDR and CDR2 SFDVKD.

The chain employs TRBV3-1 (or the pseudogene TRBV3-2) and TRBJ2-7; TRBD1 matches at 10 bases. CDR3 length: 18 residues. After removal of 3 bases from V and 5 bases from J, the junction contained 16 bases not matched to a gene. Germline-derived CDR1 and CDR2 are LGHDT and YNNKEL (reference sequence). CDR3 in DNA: TGTGCCAGCAGCCAGCCTCCGGGACAGGGGATGAATTTAAACGAGCAGTACTTC. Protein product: CASSQPPGQGMNLNEQYF.

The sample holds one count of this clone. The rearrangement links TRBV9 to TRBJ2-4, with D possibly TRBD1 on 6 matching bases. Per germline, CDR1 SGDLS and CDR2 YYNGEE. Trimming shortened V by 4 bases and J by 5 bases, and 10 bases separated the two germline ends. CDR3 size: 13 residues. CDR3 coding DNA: TGTGCCAGCAGCTTGGGACAAGAAAACATTCAGTACTTC. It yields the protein CASSLGQENIQYF.

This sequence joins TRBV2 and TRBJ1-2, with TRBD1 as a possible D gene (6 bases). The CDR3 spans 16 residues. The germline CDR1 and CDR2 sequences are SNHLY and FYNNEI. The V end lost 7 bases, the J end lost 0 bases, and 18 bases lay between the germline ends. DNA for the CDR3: TGTGCCAGCAAGGGGGACACAAATAGAGCTAACTATGGCTACACCTTC. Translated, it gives CASKGDTNRANYGYTF.

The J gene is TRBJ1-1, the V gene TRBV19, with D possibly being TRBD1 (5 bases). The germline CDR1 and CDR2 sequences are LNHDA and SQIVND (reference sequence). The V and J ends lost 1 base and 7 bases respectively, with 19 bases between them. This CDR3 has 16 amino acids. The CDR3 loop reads CASSIVSMGQAHEAFF. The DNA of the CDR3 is TGTGCCAGTAGTATAGTGAGTATGGGGCAGGCCCATGAAGCTTTCTTT.

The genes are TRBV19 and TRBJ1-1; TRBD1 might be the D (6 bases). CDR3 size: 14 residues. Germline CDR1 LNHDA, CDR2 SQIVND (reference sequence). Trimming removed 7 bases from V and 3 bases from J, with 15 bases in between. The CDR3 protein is CASTAGGRDTEAFF. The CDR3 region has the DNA TGTGCCAGTACCGCCGGGGGGCGGGACACTGAAGCTTTCTTT.

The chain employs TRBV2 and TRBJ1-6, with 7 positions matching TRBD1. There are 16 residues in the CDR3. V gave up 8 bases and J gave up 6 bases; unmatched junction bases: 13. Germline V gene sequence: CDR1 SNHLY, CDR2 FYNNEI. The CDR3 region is CASLAPGQFLNSPLHF. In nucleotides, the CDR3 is TGTGCCAGCCTAGCTCCGGGACAGTTCCTTAATTCACCCCTCCACTTT. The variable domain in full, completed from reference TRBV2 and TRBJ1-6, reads EPEVTQTPSHQVTQMGQEVILRCVPISNHLYFYWYRQILGQKVEFLVSFYNNEISEKSEIFDDQFSVERPDGSNFTLKIRSTKLEDSAMYFCASLAPGQFLNSPLHFGNGTRLTVT.

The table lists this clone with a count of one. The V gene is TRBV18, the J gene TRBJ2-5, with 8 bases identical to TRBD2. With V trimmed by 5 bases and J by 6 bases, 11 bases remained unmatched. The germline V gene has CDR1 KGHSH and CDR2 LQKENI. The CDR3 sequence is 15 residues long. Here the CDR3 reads CASSEGLGSMQTQYF. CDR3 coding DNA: TGTGCCAGCTCAGAGGGACTAGGATCCATGCAGACCCAGTACTTC.

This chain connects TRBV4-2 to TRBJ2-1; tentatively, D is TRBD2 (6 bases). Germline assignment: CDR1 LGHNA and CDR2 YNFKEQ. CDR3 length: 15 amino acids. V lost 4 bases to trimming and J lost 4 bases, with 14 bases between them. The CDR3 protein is CASSREEGRYNEQFF. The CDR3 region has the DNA TGTGCCAGCAGCCGTGAGGAGGGGAGATACAATGAGCAGTTCTTC.

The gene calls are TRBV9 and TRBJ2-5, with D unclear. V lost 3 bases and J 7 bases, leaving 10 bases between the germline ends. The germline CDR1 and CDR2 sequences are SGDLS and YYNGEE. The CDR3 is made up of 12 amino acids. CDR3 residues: CASSGTTGTQYF. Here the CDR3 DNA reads TGTGCCAGCAGCGGAACGACGGGGACCCAGTACTTC.

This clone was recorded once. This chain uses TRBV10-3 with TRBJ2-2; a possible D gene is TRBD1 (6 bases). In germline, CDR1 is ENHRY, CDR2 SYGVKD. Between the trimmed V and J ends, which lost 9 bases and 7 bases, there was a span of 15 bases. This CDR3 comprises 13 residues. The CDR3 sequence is CAIRPGVDGELFF. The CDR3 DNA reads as TGTGCCATAAGGCCAGGGGTGGACGGGGAGCTGTTTTTT.

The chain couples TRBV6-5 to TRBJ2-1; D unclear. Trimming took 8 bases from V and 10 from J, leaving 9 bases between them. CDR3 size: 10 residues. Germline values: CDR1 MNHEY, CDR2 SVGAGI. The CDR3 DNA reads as TGTGCCAGCCGCGACTGGGAGCAGTTCTTC. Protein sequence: CASRDWEQFF.

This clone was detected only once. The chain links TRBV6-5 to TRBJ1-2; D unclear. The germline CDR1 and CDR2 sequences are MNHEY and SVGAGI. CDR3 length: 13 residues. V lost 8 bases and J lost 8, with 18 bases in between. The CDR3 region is CASRDTAGSGYTF. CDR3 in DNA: TGTGCCAGCCGCGACACCGCGGGGTCGGGCTACACCTTC.

CDR3 region: CASSFDSMNTEAFF. Written as DNA, the CDR3 is TGTGCCAGCAGCTTCGACTCGATGAACACTGAAGCTTTCTTT. This rearrangement joins TRBV11-3 to TRBJ1-1; unclear D gene. CDR3 length equals 14 residues. The germline V gene encodes CDR1 SGHNT and CDR2 YENEEA. Trimming cost V 3 bases and J 0 bases, with 8 bases left between them.

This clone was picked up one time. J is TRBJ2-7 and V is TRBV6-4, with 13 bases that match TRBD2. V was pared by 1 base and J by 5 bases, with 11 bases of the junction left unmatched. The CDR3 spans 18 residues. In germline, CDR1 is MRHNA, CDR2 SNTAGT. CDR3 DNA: TGTGCCAGCAGTGACTTGGGGACTAGCGGGGCCCGAGAGCACGAGCAGTACGTC. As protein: CASSDLGTSGAREHEQYV.

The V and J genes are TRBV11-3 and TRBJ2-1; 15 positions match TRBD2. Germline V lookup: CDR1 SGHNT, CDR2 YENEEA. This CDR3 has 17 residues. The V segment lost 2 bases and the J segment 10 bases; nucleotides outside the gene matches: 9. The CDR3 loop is CASSLTGTSGRQSEQFF. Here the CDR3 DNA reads TGTGCCAGCAGCTTAACGGGGACTAGCGGGAGGCAGTCGGAGCAGTTCTTC.

CDR3: CASSRQGAYEQYF. Here the CDR3 DNA reads TGTGCCAGCAGCAGACAGGGGGCCTACGAGCAGTACTTC. V usage is TRBV9 and J usage is TRBJ2-7, with 9 bases identical to TRBD1. The V gene's germline CDR1 is SGDLS and CDR2 YYNGEE. The CDR3 has 13 amino acids. The J segment lost 2 bases and the V segment lost 4 bases, leaving 1 base of the junction unmatched.

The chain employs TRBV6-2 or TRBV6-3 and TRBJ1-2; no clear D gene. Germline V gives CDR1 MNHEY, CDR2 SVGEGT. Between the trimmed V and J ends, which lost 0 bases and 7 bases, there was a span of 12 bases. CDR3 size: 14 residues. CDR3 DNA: TGTGCCAGCAGTTACTCGCGGAGGGAAGGTGGCTACACCTTC. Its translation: CASSYSRREGGYTF.